This T cell receptor beta chain stems from a study of blood T cell repertoires in COVID-19. Germline V CDR1 and CDR2: SEHNR, FQNEAQ (reference sequence). The ends were cut back, 5 bases at V and 9 bases at J, with 14 bases in the middle. The CDR3 runs 14 residues. Clones were sequenced by immunoSEQ multiplex PCR, and TCRdb holds only the in-frame ones, with some missing. Seen here are some 400,000 clones, nearly 90% observed once, and the top ten hold roughly 6.8%. The sample consisted of peripheral blood. The receptor was isolated from a man aged 18 to 29 with active or convalescent COVID-19. The chain employs TRBV7-9 and TRBJ1-6; D ambiguous. The CDR3 bases are TGTGCCAGCAGCCTCCGGGAGCTCAGTTCACCCCTCCACTTT. Encoded protein: CASSLRELSSPLHF.